This passage covers 31 T cell receptor beta chains from one sample sequenced in a study of blood T cell repertoires in COVID-19. Using immunoSEQ multiplex PCR, the repertoire was profiled, and TCRdb retains in-frame clones only, with some absent. The sample has roughly 200,000 clones; roughly 77% are singletons. Sequencing was carried out using peripheral blood. All receptors derive from a man in his 70s with active or convalescent COVID-19.

This chain joins TRBV5-1 and TRBJ2-2, with D possibly TRBD1 on 5 matching bases. V lost 4 bases, J lost 1 base, and 11 bases lay in between. The CDR3 totals 15 residues. CDR1 and CDR2 from the germline V gene are SGHRS and YFSETQ. CDR3 protein: CASSPDTLNTGELFF. The CDR3 region has the DNA TGCGCCAGCAGCCCGGACACCTTGAACACCGGGGAGCTGTTTTTT.

The chain couples TRBV6-5 to TRBJ1-6; 7 bases match TRBD1. Germline CDR1 and CDR2: MNHEY and SVGAGI. The V and J ends lost 9 bases and 8 bases, in that order; junction bases with no gene match: 7. The CDR3 totals 13 residues. CDR3 bases: TGTGCCAGTAGGGGGCTTAGAGATTCACCCCTCCACTTT. Amino acids: CASRGLRDSPLHF.

The CDR3 coding sequence is TGTGCCAGCAGCGACAGGGCTATAGAGACCCAGTACTTC. This gives the protein CASSDRAIETQYF. This chain uses TRBV6-2 or TRBV6-3 with TRBJ2-5; 7 bases match TRBD1. The CDR3 loop spans 13 amino acids. V was pared by 6 bases and J by 4 bases, with 5 bases of the junction left unmatched. Germline V gene sequence: CDR1 MNHEY, CDR2 SVGEGT.

A few counts support this clone. The rearrangement links TRBV20-1 to TRBJ1-2; 9 nucleotides line up with TRBD1. Unmatched junction bases numbered 10, after V lost 6 bases and J lost 8 bases. From germline, CDR1 is DFQATT and CDR2 SNEGSKA (reference sequence). The CDR3 is 13 amino acids. The CDR3 sequence: CSASIGQGKGYTF. In nucleotides, the CDR3 is TGCAGTGCAAGTATAGGACAGGGGAAAGGCTACACCTTC.

This clone appeared once. The gene calls are TRBV11-2 and TRBJ2-7; possible D gene TRBD2, 5 bases. Germline CDR1 and CDR2: SGHAT and FQNNGV. V lost 3 bases, J lost 5 bases, and 11 bases lay in between. CDR3 size: 13 residues. The CDR3 DNA reads TGTGCCAGCAGCTTCCCTAGCAGAGACGAGCAGTACTTC. Translating gives CASSFPSRDEQYF.

The gene calls are TRBV6-5 and TRBJ2-2; D gene uncertain. Germline CDR1 reads MNHEY; CDR2 reads SVGAGI. Trimming removed 0 bases from V and 3 bases from J, with 5 bases in between. CDR3 size: 14 residues. This CDR3 is CASSYSIHTGELFF. In nucleotides, the CDR3 is TGTGCCAGCAGTTACTCCATTCACACCGGGGAGCTGTTTTTT.

The table lists this clone with a few counts. CDR3 amino acids: CASSPMGGKTTGELFF. DNA for the CDR3: TGTGCCAGCTCACCGATGGGGGGGAAGACCACCGGGGAGCTGTTTTTT. The rearrangement links TRBV18 to TRBJ2-2; 7 nucleotides match TRBD2. This CDR3 is built from 16 residues. The germline V gene encodes CDR1 KGHSH and CDR2 LQKENI. The ends lost 3 bases at V and 4 bases at J; junction bases unmatched: 8.

The J gene is TRBJ2-1, the V gene TRBV6-1, with 10 bases lining up with TRBD1. Germline-derived CDR1 and CDR2 are MNHNS and SASEGT. With V trimmed by 1 base and J by 6 bases, 3 bases remained unmatched. The CDR3 consists of 15 residues. CDR3: CASSEGQGALNEQFF. In nucleotides, the CDR3 is TGTGCCAGCAGTGAAGGACAGGGGGCCCTCAATGAGCAGTTCTTC.

The chain couples TRBV9 to TRBJ2-2; no clear D. Trimming cost V 2 bases and J 5 bases, with 7 bases left between them. The CDR3 runs 13 residues. CDR1 SGDLS and CDR2 YYNGEE come from the germline V gene. The CDR3 sequence: CASSVLSTGELFF. As DNA, the CDR3 is TGTGCCAGCAGCGTGCTCAGTACCGGGGAGCTGTTTTTT. The variable domain in full, completed from reference TRBV9 and TRBJ2-2, reads DSGVTQTPKHLITATGQRVTLRCSPRSGDLSVYWYQQSLDQGLQFLIQYYNGEERAKGNILERFSAQQFPDLHSELNLSSLELGDSALYFCASSVLSTGELFFGEGSRLTVL.

The J gene is TRBJ1-2, the V gene TRBV7-8; 8 bases are shared with TRBD1. CDR1 SGHVS and CDR2 FQNEAQ come from the germline V gene. After removal of 5 bases from V and 4 bases from J, the junction contained 3 bases not matched to a gene. The CDR3 runs 13 residues. As DNA, the CDR3 is TGTGCCAGCAGCCCGGGACAGGTCTATGGCTACACCTTC. Its protein product is CASSPGQVYGYTF.

The V and J genes are TRBV29-1 and TRBJ2-5, with D maybe TRBD1 (6 bases). The CDR3 covers 13 residues. Germline-derived CDR1 and CDR2 are SQVTM and ANQGSEA. V was trimmed by 4 bases and J by 5 bases, leaving 14 bases between them. CDR3 protein: CSVGPGAGETQYF. CDR3 sequence (DNA): TGCAGCGTTGGGCCAGGGGCCGGGGAGACCCAGTACTTC.

This clone has just a few counts. The chain carries TRBV6-5 and TRBJ1-1; D ambiguous. The V and J ends lost 11 bases and 3 bases respectively, with 19 bases between them. Germline V gene data show CDR1 as MNHEY and CDR2 as SVGAGI. This CDR3 has 14 amino acids. The CDR3 DNA reads TGTGCCGCCCGGACTCTCCTAAGGCACACTGAAGCTTTCTTT. It is translated as CAARTLLRHTEAFF.

V usage is TRBV5-4 and J usage is TRBJ2-7; D might be TRBD2 (6 bases). Trimming took off 0 bases at V and 2 bases at J, with 9 bases between the two ends. The CDR3 runs 14 residues. Germline-derived CDR1 and CDR2 are SGHNT and YYREEE (reference sequence). CDR3 DNA: TGTGCCAGCAGCTTGGACAGGACTACCTACGAGCAGTACTTC. Amino acids: CASSLDRTTYEQYF.

The genes are TRBV10-1 and TRBJ2-7; TRBD1 matches at 11 bases. The ends lost 0 bases at V and 5 bases at J; junction bases unmatched: 3. Germline V CDR1 and CDR2: WNHNN, SYGVQD (reference sequence). There are 15 residues in the CDR3. The CDR3 DNA sequence: TGCGCCAGCAGTGAGTCGAGGACAGGGGGCGACGAGCAGTACTTC. Translating it yields CASSESRTGGDEQYF.

The rearrangement links TRBV4-1 to TRBJ2-3, with a possible D match to TRBD2 (6 bases). Germline V gene sequence: CDR1 MGHRA, CDR2 YSYEKL. V lost 1 base and J lost 3, with 14 bases in between. The CDR3 covers 16 residues. CDR3 sequence (DNA): TGCGCCAGCAGCCAAGGGGACTCCCAATGGACAGATACGCAGTATTTT. Translated, it gives CASSQGDSQWTDTQYF.

This rearrangement joins TRBV10-3 to TRBJ2-2; 7 bases line up with TRBD1. V lost 7 bases to trimming and J lost 4 bases; unmatched junction nucleotides: 3. The CDR3 is 13 residues long. The germline gives CDR1 ENHRY, CDR2 SYGVKD. CDR3 bases: TGTGCCATCATTCGGGACAGCACCGGGGAGCTGTTTTTT. Translation: CAIIRDSTGELFF.

V usage is TRBV2 and J usage is TRBJ1-2; the match to TRBD1 covers 7 bases. This CDR3 has 16 residues. Trimming took 1 base from V and 4 from J; bases not matched to a gene: 9. Germline V gene lookup returns CDR1 SNHLY and CDR2 FYNNEI. CDR3 DNA: TGTGCCAGCAGTGAAGAGGGGGCTGAAATCGTCTATGGCTACACCTTC. Translation: CASSEEGAEIVYGYTF.

The rearrangement links TRBV5-6 to TRBJ1-1, with D possibly matching TRBD1 (5 bases). The CDR3 is made up of 16 amino acids. Germline CDR1 and CDR2: SGHDT and YYEEEE. V was cut by 4 bases and J by 0 bases, with 16 bases left in between. As DNA, the CDR3 is TGTGCCAGCAGCCCCACGGGGGGTTCAATGAACACTGAAGCTTTCTTT. Its protein product is CASSPTGGSMNTEAFF.

The chain carries TRBV30 and TRBJ1-5; 10 bases are a match to TRBD1. Per germline, CDR1 GTSNPN and CDR2 SVGIG (reference sequence). The CDR3 loop spans 13 amino acids. J gave up 6 bases and V 5 bases, and 4 bases lay outside the gene matches. The CDR3 region has the DNA TGTGCCTGGGGCCGGGACAGGGGTCAGCCCCAGCATTTT. It yields the protein CAWGRDRGQPQHF.

In DNA form, the CDR3 reads TGTGCCAGCAGCTATGAAGCGAGCTCCTACAATGAGCAGTTCTTC. It yields the protein CASSYEASSYNEQFF. V is TRBV3-1 (or the pseudogene TRBV3-2) and J is TRBJ2-1; D not certain. The CDR3 totals 15 residues. The germline V gene has CDR1 LGHDT and CDR2 YNNKEL (reference sequence). The V end lost 5 bases, the J end lost 0 bases, and 11 bases lay between the germline ends.

The chain is built from TRBV9 and TRBJ2-1; 7 bases agree with TRBD1. The CDR3 sequence is 16 residues long. CDR1 and CDR2 (germline): SGDLS, YYNGEE. With V trimmed by 3 bases and J by 1 base, 7 bases remained unmatched. The CDR3 DNA reads as TGTGCCAGCAGCGAAATCCCGGGACAGTCCTACAATGAGCAGTTCTTC. Translating gives CASSEIPGQSYNEQFF.

This clone was observed a few times. The V gene is TRBV24-1, the J gene TRBJ2-5, with a possible D match to TRBD1 (6 bases). V dropped 5 bases and J dropped 5 bases, with 17 bases sitting between them. From germline, CDR1 is KGHDR and CDR2 SFDVKD. This CDR3 contains 15 residues. CDR3 DNA: TGTGCCACCAGTGGTCTTGGACAGTCCGGGGAGACCCAGTACTTC. As protein: CATSGLGQSGETQYF.

V is TRBV18 and J is TRBJ1-2, with D perhaps matching TRBD1 (6 bases). V lost 3 bases to trimming and J lost 2 bases, with 13 bases between them. Germline values: CDR1 KGHSH, CDR2 LQKENI. CDR3 length equals 15 residues. CDR3 DNA sequence: TGTGCCAGCTCACCGGGGGCAGCTACAAACTATGGCTACACCTTC. Its protein product is CASSPGAATNYGYTF. The complete variable domain, with remaining parts taken from reference TRBV18 and TRBJ1-2, reads NAGVMQNPRHLVRRRGQEARLRCSPMKGHSHVYWYRQLPEEGLKFMVYLQKENIIDESGMPKERFSAEFPKEGPSILRIQQVVRGDSAAYFCASSPGAATNYGYTFGSGTRLTVV.

Worth noting for this clone: Other DNA sequences from this sample encode an identical CDR3 as well. V gene TRBV10-1 combines with J gene TRBJ1-1; tentatively, D is TRBD1 (5 bases). The CDR3 has 12 residues. V shed 6 bases and J shed 5 bases, with 10 bases lying between them. CDR1 WNHNN and CDR2 SYGVQD come from the germline V gene (reference sequence). The CDR3, as DNA: TGCGCCAGCAGCGGGACTTCTACTGAAGCTTTCTTT. Its protein is CASSGTSTEAFF.

This clone has only a few counts. The rearrangement joins TRBV2 to TRBJ1-5, with TRBD1 matching 9 bases. Per the germline V gene, CDR1 is SNHLY and CDR2 is FYNNEI. This CDR3 has 13 amino acids. The V gene end was trimmed by 5 bases and the J gene end by 11 bases; junction bases not matched to a gene: 7. The CDR3 DNA follows: TGTGCCAGCAGTAGGGGGACAGGGAGTTCCCAGCATTTT. This encodes CASSRGTGSSQHF.

J is TRBJ2-5 and V is TRBV11-2; 8 bases are shared with TRBD2. From germline, CDR1 is SGHAT and CDR2 FQNNGV. Trimming cost V 3 bases and J 5 bases; bases outside gene matches: 5. CDR3 length: 14 amino acids. The CDR3 here is CASSFNGGVETQYF. CDR3 DNA sequence: TGTGCCAGCAGCTTCAACGGGGGGGTGGAGACCCAGTACTTC.

The gene calls are TRBV14 and TRBJ2-7, with D unresolved. This CDR3 comprises 15 residues. V lost 1 base and J lost 6, with 16 bases in between. Looked up from germline, CDR1 is SGHDN and CDR2 is FVKESK. CDR3 DNA sequence: TGTGCCAGCAGCCAAGGCCTGATTATGCGAGGCGAGCAGTACTTC. It specifies CASSQGLIMRGEQYF.

There are a few counts of this clone. The chain is built from TRBV6-2 or TRBV6-3 and TRBJ2-2; 11 bases fit TRBD1. The junction had 3 bases not matched to a gene; V was cut back by 6 bases and J by 6 bases. Germline CDR1 MNHEY, CDR2 SVGEGT. The CDR3 sequence is 14 residues long. The CDR3 region is CASSGQGAAGELFF. DNA of the CDR3: TGTGCCAGCAGCGGACAGGGGGCGGCCGGGGAGCTGTTTTTT.

The CDR3: CASSDRADVTEAFF. The CDR3 nucleotides are TGTGCCAGTAGCGACAGGGCGGACGTCACTGAAGCTTTCTTT. The chain links TRBV19 to TRBJ1-1, with 7 bases aligning to TRBD1. V shed 6 bases and J 4 bases; nucleotides not matched to a gene: 8. Germline V CDR1 and CDR2: LNHDA, SQIVND (reference sequence). The CDR3 consists of 14 residues.

The chain links TRBV12-3 or TRBV12-4 to TRBJ2-5; possibly TRBD2 for D (5 bases). Between the trimmed V and J ends, which lost 5 bases and 2 bases, there was a span of 9 bases. There are 13 residues in the CDR3. CDR3 protein: CASSLGLQETQYF. CDR3 sequence (DNA): TGTGCCAGCAGTCTCGGACTGCAAGAGACCCAGTACTTC.

The V gene is TRBV5-1, the J gene TRBJ1-2, with D tentatively TRBD1 (5 bases). Trimming took 4 bases from V and 8 from J, leaving 18 bases between them. The CDR3 contains 14 residues. The germline CDR1 and CDR2 sequences are SGHRS and YFSETQ. CDR3 coding DNA: TGCGCCAGCAGCACCCGGGACTCAAGACAGGGCTACACCTTC. Protein sequence: CASSTRDSRQGYTF. Full variable domain (rest looked up from reference TRBV5-1 and TRBJ1-2): KAGVTQTPRYLIKTRGQQVTLSCSPISGHRSVSWYQQTPGQGLQFLFEYFSETQRNKGNFPGRFSGRQFSNSRSEMNVSTLELGDSALYLCASSTRDSRQGYTFGSGTRLTVV.